These 7 T cell receptor beta chains originate from one sample sequenced in a study of naive and memory T cell subsets. Noted treatment: skin biopsy from PPD injection site in Mantoux-positive individual. TCR cDNA received a 3' ligated oligonucleotide that carried a UMI. Four PCR rounds used nested alpha and beta constant region primers plus the SP2 primer. TCRdb re-analysed the UMI-ligation and nested PCR reads in MiXCR, keeping a single row per CDR3 protein. The table lists tens of thousands of distinct CDR3 sequences, 6% of them singletons. The sample was skin, taken from a tuberculin skin test site. The receptors derive from an adult in good health.

The rearrangement joins TRBV5-5 to TRBJ1-4; D call uncertain. Germline V gene lookup returns CDR1 SGHKS and CDR2 YYEKEE (reference sequence). This CDR3 region has 13 residues. The ends were cut back, 1 base at V and 5 bases at J, with 6 bases in the middle. CDR3 loop: CASSLSANEKLFF. DNA for the CDR3: TGTGCCAGCAGCTTGTCGGCGAATGAAAAACTGTTTTTT.

J is TRBJ1-1 and V is TRBV12-3 or TRBV12-4; 7 bases are shared with TRBD1. V was pared by 5 bases and J by 8 bases, with 14 bases of the junction left unmatched. This CDR3 is 15 amino acids long. CDR3 residues: CASSPFNRQGGEAFF. DNA for the CDR3: TGTGCCAGCAGTCCCTTCAATCGACAGGGCGGAGAAGCTTTCTTT.

This clonotype was recorded a few times. The V and J genes are TRBV7-2 and TRBJ1-1, with 8 bases fitting TRBD1. CDR1 is SGHTA and CDR2 is FQGNSA in the germline V gene. The CDR3 extends over 16 amino acids. The V segment lost 5 bases and the J segment 5 bases; nucleotides outside the gene matches: 13. The CDR3 nucleotides read TGTGCCAGCAGCCAGCCGGGACAGGCGGGAGGGACTGAAGCTTTCTTT. Translated: CASSQPGQAGGTEAFF.

This clonotype has a count of ten or more. This chain joins TRBV6-6 and TRBJ2-1; TRBD2 might be the D (7 bases). Germline CDR1 and CDR2: MNHNY and SVGAGI (reference sequence). V lost 6 bases and J lost 5, with 17 bases in between. This CDR3 contains 15 residues. The CDR3 protein is CASRGGGAEDNEQFF. The CDR3 DNA reads as TGTGCCAGCAGGGGCGGGGGCGCGGAGGACAATGAGCAGTTCTTC.

This clonotype was picked up many times. This chain uses TRBV30 with TRBJ1-5; D unclear. Germline CDR1 reads GTSNPN; CDR2 reads SVGIG (reference sequence). This CDR3 is 14 amino acids long. The V end was cut by 0 bases, the J end by 4 bases, with 10 bases between. The DNA of the CDR3 is TGTGCCTGGAGTGTGCCAGGTGAAAATCAGCCCCAGCATTTT. Encoded protein: CAWSVPGENQPQHF.

This clonotype was observed at least ten times. The chain uses TRBV29-1 and TRBJ2-2; D may be TRBD1 (5 bases). This CDR3 is built from 15 residues. Germline assignment: CDR1 SQVTM and CDR2 ANQGSEA. Deletions cut 6 bases from V and 5 bases from J, with 19 bases between. The CDR3 loop is CSVKTPGLETGELFF. CDR3 DNA sequence: TGCAGCGTGAAAACCCCAGGGTTGGAGACCGGGGAGCTGTTTTTT.

The chain links TRBV20-1 to TRBJ1-1; no definite D call. CDR3 size: 13 residues. CDR1 and CDR2 (germline): DFQATT, SNEGSKA (reference sequence). Trimming took off 8 bases at V and 2 bases at J, with 15 bases between the two ends. CDR3 nucleotides: TGCAGTCCCAGGACGGGAGGAAACACTGAAGCTTTCTTT. This codes for CSPRTGGNTEAFF.